The 31 T cell receptor beta chains below come from one sample, sequenced in a study of naive and memory T cell subsets. An equimolar mix of two oligonucleotides served as the beta constant-region primer for TRBC1 and TRBC2. Ligated cDNA was amplified by four rounds of PCR with nested alpha and beta constant-region primers and SP2. One entry per CDR3 protein results from TCRdb running MiXCR on the UMI-ligation and nested PCR reads. The table shows 95,000 to 150,000 distinct CDR3 sequences, with 36% occurring only once. Sample: central memory CD4+ T cells from blood. These receptors were obtained from a human donor in good health.

This chain uses TRBV20-1 with TRBJ2-1, with TRBD2 identical over 8 bases. J gave up 0 bases and V 2 bases, and 6 bases lay outside the gene matches. The V gene's germline CDR1 is DFQATT and CDR2 SNEGSKA (reference sequence). The CDR3 consists of 16 residues. The CDR3 protein is CSARLIAGSSYNEQFF. CDR3 coding DNA: TGCAGTGCTAGATTAATAGCGGGGAGCTCCTACAATGAGCAGTTCTTC.

The V call is TRBV5-1, the J call TRBJ1-1, with D possibly matching TRBD1 (5 bases). In germline, CDR1 is SGHRS, CDR2 YFSETQ. Trimming stripped 5 bases from V and 0 bases from J, with 14 bases between. This CDR3 spans 15 amino acids. CDR3 DNA sequence: TGCGCCAGCAGGGGGGTGGGCGTCGTGAACACTGAAGCTTTCTTT. It translates to CASRGVGVVNTEAFF.

The gene calls are TRBV18 and TRBJ2-7, with TRBD1 matching 8 bases. Trimming at V came to 1 base and at J to 2 bases, leaving 1 base not matched to a gene. This CDR3 is built from 14 residues. The germline V gene has CDR1 KGHSH and CDR2 LQKENI. DNA for the CDR3: TGTGCCAGCTCACCACGACAGGGGCCCTACGAGCAGTACTTC. Amino acid sequence: CASSPRQGPYEQYF.

The V call is TRBV7-9, the J call TRBJ2-7; the D call may be TRBD1 or TRBD2 (5 bases each). Per the germline V gene, CDR1 is SEHNR and CDR2 is FQNEAQ (reference sequence). V lost 5 bases, J lost 7 bases, and 12 bases lay in between. This CDR3 has 12 amino acids. The chain's CDR3 is CASSRDLVEQYF. In DNA form, the CDR3 reads TGTGCCAGCAGCCGGGACCTCGTAGAGCAGTACTTC.

This clonotype turned up a few times. J is TRBJ2-5 and V is TRBV7-9; no clear D. Germline values: CDR1 SEHNR, CDR2 FQNEAQ (reference sequence). The CDR3 covers 15 residues. Trimming pared 2 bases from V and 5 bases from J, leaving 15 bases between. The CDR3 nucleotides are TGTGCCAGCAGCTTAACTGTAGGAGCGATGGAGACCCAGTACTTC. It codes for CASSLTVGAMETQYF.

The J gene is TRBJ2-2, the V gene TRBV4-3; D not resolved. The germline V gene has CDR1 LGHNA and CDR2 YSLEER. CDR3 length: 15 amino acids. V was cut by 1 base and J by 3 bases, with 9 bases left in between. This chain's CDR3 is CASSQGNGYTGELFF. The CDR3 DNA is TGCGCCAGCAGCCAAGGAAACGGATACACCGGGGAGCTGTTTTTT.

There are a few counts of this clonotype. The V gene is TRBV5-4, the J gene TRBJ1-1; D uncertain. V lost 2 bases to trimming and J lost 4 bases, with 6 bases between them. Germline V gives CDR1 SGHNT, CDR2 YYREEE (reference sequence). The CDR3 runs 12 residues. The CDR3 reads CASSLYGTEAFF. The CDR3 nucleotides are TGTGCCAGCAGCTTATACGGCACTGAAGCTTTCTTT. Full variable domain (rest looked up from reference TRBV5-4 and TRBJ1-1): ETGVTQSPTHLIKTRGQQVTLRCSSQSGHNTVSWYQQALGQGPQFIFQYYREEENGRGNFPPRFSGLQFPNYSSELNVNALELDDSALYLCASSLYGTEAFFGQGTRLTVV.

In its sample, this clonotype was seen a few times. This chain joins TRBV7-9 and TRBJ2-7; D is perhaps TRBD2 (6 bases). CDR1 is SEHNR and CDR2 is FQNEAQ in the germline V gene (reference sequence). The CDR3 spans 14 residues. Trimming pared 2 bases from V and 4 bases from J, leaving 12 bases between. The CDR3 bases are TGTGCCAGCAGCTTACTGGGCGGGGTTTACGAGCAGTACTTC. It specifies CASSLLGGVYEQYF.

The V gene is TRBV3-1, the J gene TRBJ2-4, with TRBD2 matching over 7 bases. This CDR3 is built from 17 residues. V was clipped by 0 bases and J by 0 bases; unmatched bases: 5. Germline values: CDR1 LGHDT, CDR2 YNNKEL (reference sequence). CDR3 in amino acids: CASSQDRGVLAKNIQYF. DNA of the CDR3: TGTGCCAGCAGCCAAGATCGGGGGGTTCTAGCCAAAAACATTCAGTACTTC.

The gene calls are TRBV27 and TRBJ2-7; D possibly corresponds to TRBD1 (6 bases). Germline lookup yields CDR1 MNHEY and CDR2 SMNVEV (reference sequence). CDR3 length: 13 residues. Deletions cut 0 bases from V and 6 bases from J, with 9 bases between. DNA of the CDR3: TGTGCCAGCAGTTTATCGAGGGGGTTCGAGCAGTACTTC. It encodes CASSLSRGFEQYF.

The chain is built from TRBV28 and TRBJ1-5, with TRBD1 matching 7 bases. The junction had 6 bases not matched to a gene; V was cut back by 2 bases and J by 5 bases. The CDR3 runs 15 residues. CDR1 is MDHEN, CDR2 SYDVKM, per germline. The CDR3 region is CASSLSIGGDQPQHF. CDR3 nucleotides: TGTGCCAGCAGTTTAAGTATAGGGGGCGATCAGCCCCAGCATTTT.

The chain combines TRBV28 with TRBJ2-4; TRBD2 is a possible D gene (5 bases). CDR3 size: 14 residues. V lost 5 bases to trimming and J lost 7 bases, with 15 bases between them. CDR1 is MDHEN and CDR2 is SYDVKM in the germline V gene. The chain's CDR3 is CASSGLPRGNIQYF. DNA of the CDR3: TGTGCCAGCAGTGGCCTCCCCCGAGGGAACATTCAGTACTTC.

The chain couples TRBV29-1 to TRBJ2-3; 8 positions agree with TRBD2. The CDR3 is made up of 15 amino acids. Germline lookup yields CDR1 SQVTM and CDR2 ANQGSEA. V dropped 6 bases and J dropped 3; count of bases not matched to a gene: 11. The CDR3 loop is CSVRKSGTRTDTQYF. CDR3 in DNA: TGCAGCGTGCGGAAATCCGGGACTAGAACAGATACGCAGTATTTT.

This clonotype appeared a few times. V and J are TRBV5-1 and TRBJ2-3; 15 bases map to TRBD2. After removal of 2 bases from V and 3 bases from J, the junction contained 7 bases not matched to a gene. The V gene's germline CDR1 is SGHRS and CDR2 YFSETQ. The CDR3 length is 18 residues. The CDR3 spells CASSFGLAGGPWTDTQYF. The CDR3 bases are TGCGCCAGCAGCTTCGGACTAGCGGGAGGGCCTTGGACAGATACGCAGTATTTT. Full variable domain (remainder filled in from reference TRBV5-1 and TRBJ2-3): KAGVTQTPRYLIKTRGQQVTLSCSPISGHRSVSWYQQTPGQGLQFLFEYFSETQRNKGNFPGRFSGRQFSNSRSEMNVSTLELGDSALYLCASSFGLAGGPWTDTQYFGPGTRLTVL.

This rearrangement joins TRBV20-1 to TRBJ2-4; D is unclear. The V gene lost 5 bases and the J gene lost 3 bases, with 17 bases spanning the gap. The CDR3 spans 15 residues. CDR1 DFQATT and CDR2 SNEGSKA come from the germline V gene (reference sequence). The CDR3: CSALRPGLGKNIQYF. The CDR3 nucleotides read TGCAGTGCTCTCCGTCCGGGCCTAGGCAAAAACATTCAGTACTTC.

This chain uses TRBV12-3 or TRBV12-4 with TRBJ2-7; maybe TRBD2 (5 bases). The CDR3 covers 14 residues. Trimming shortened V by 6 bases and J by 1 base, and 13 bases separated the two germline ends. CDR3 DNA sequence: TGTGCCAGCAGCCCCTCCCGGGGTTCCTACGAGCAGTACTTC. Translation gives CASSPSRGSYEQYF.

This chain connects TRBV7-9 to TRBJ2-7, with D tentatively TRBD2 (5 bases). The CDR3 contains 16 residues. Trimming took off 3 bases at V and 7 bases at J, with 22 bases between the two ends. CDR1 SEHNR and CDR2 FQNEAQ come from the germline V gene (reference sequence). CDR3: CASSFGRAANNLEQYF. CDR3 sequence (DNA): TGTGCCAGCAGCTTTGGGCGGGCCGCCAACAACTTGGAGCAGTACTTC.

This clonotype was counted a few times. The chain is built from TRBV28 and TRBJ2-1; 7 nucleotides agree with TRBD2. The CDR3 is 18 residues long. Germline V gene sequence: CDR1 MDHEN, CDR2 SYDVKM. V dropped 1 base and J dropped 7; count of bases not matched to a gene: 16. The CDR3 loop reads CASSLSPGLGSIENEQFF. In DNA, the CDR3 is TGTGCCAGCAGTTTATCTCCCGGACTAGGTTCCATAGAGAATGAGCAGTTCTTC.

A few counts support this clonotype. V gene TRBV20-1 combines with J gene TRBJ2-6; TRBD1 agrees at 9 bases. CDR3 length: 18 amino acids. With 5 bases clipped from V and 0 bases from J, the junction kept 11 bases outside the gene matches. Germline CDR1 reads DFQATT; CDR2 reads SNEGSKA (reference sequence). In DNA, the CDR3 is TGCAGTGCTGACCCCGGGACAGGGCTTCCCTCTGGGGCCAACGTCCTGACTTTC. It translates to CSADPGTGLPSGANVLTF.

Here the CDR3 reads CASSLEGLAISEQFF. DNA of the CDR3: TGTGCCAGCAGCTTAGAGGGACTAGCGATCAGTGAGCAGTTCTTC. The chain has TRBV7-8 and TRBJ2-1; 10 nucleotides align to TRBD2. Germline CDR1 and CDR2: SGHVS and FQNEAQ. CDR3 length equals 15 residues. V was pared by 1 base and J by 9 bases, with 6 bases of the junction left unmatched.

V gene TRBV29-1 combines with J gene TRBJ2-3; no reliable D call. The germline gives CDR1 SQVTM, CDR2 ANQGSEA. V was pared by 2 bases and J by 11 bases, with 14 bases between. There are 12 residues in the CDR3. For the CDR3, the DNA is TGCAGCGTTGAATTGCCCTTCGGGTTGCAGTATTTT. It codes for CSVELPFGLQYF.

This clonotype was seen a handful of times. The genes are TRBV6-1 and TRBJ2-7; 8 positions agree with TRBD1. CDR1 is MNHNS and CDR2 is SASEGT in the germline V gene. The J segment lost 4 bases and the V segment lost 5 bases, leaving 7 bases of the junction unmatched. This CDR3 has 14 residues. As DNA, the CDR3 is TGTGCCAGCAGTAAAAGACAGGGGATTTACGAGCAGTACTTC. It specifies CASSKRQGIYEQYF.

The chain links TRBV24-1 to TRBJ1-2; weak D call: TRBD1 (5 bases). The germline V gene has CDR1 KGHDR and CDR2 SFDVKD. This CDR3 is built from 13 residues. The germline V and J ends were trimmed by 4 bases and 7 bases, with 12 bases remaining between them. CDR3 loop: CATSDPTASGYTF. In DNA, the CDR3 is TGTGCCACCAGTGACCCGACAGCTAGTGGCTACACCTTC.

This clonotype turned up a few times. The chain uses TRBV4-3 and TRBJ2-7, with 7 bases that match TRBD1. Germline-derived CDR1 and CDR2 are LGHNA and YSLEER. Trimming cost V 0 bases and J 5 bases; bases outside gene matches: 1. CDR3 length: 13 residues. CDR3 nucleotide sequence: TGCGCCAGCAGCCAAGACACAGGGGACGAGCAGTACTTC. Protein product: CASSQDTGDEQYF.

This clonotype was detected only a few times. The chain couples TRBV20-1 to TRBJ2-7; 8 bases line up with TRBD1. V was pared by 7 bases and J by 2 bases, with 10 bases of the junction left unmatched. CDR1 is DFQATT, CDR2 SNEGSKA, per germline (reference sequence). There are 14 residues in the CDR3. CDR3 sequence reads: CSGSPRTGPYEQYF. Here the CDR3 DNA reads TGCAGTGGCAGTCCCCGGACAGGGCCCTACGAGCAGTACTTC.

This clonotype turned up a few times. This chain uses TRBV6-2 or TRBV6-3 with TRBJ1-5, with D possibly matching TRBD1 (5 bases). Trimming shortened V by 8 bases and J by 15 bases, and 17 bases separated the two germline ends. Per germline, CDR1 MNHEY and CDR2 SVGEGT. CDR3 length: 11 amino acids. This chain's CDR3 is CASGGVVAPHF. DNA for the CDR3: TGTGCCAGCGGGGGGGTCGTGGCTCCGCATTTT.

This clonotype occurred a few times. This chain connects TRBV20-1 to TRBJ1-1; perhaps TRBD1 as D (5 bases). Trimming pared 4 bases from V and 4 bases from J, leaving 13 bases between. This CDR3 comprises 13 residues. Germline values: CDR1 DFQATT, CDR2 SNEGSKA (reference sequence). As DNA, the CDR3 is TGCAGTGCTACCCAAACAGGCCGCACTGAAGCTTTCTTT. Its protein product is CSATQTGRTEAFF.

The genes are TRBV6-1 and TRBJ2-1; possible D gene TRBD1, 6 bases. From germline, CDR1 is MNHNS and CDR2 SASEGT. Between the trimmed V and J ends, which lost 6 bases and 10 bases, there was a span of 16 bases. CDR3 length: 13 residues. As DNA, the CDR3 is TGTGCCAGCAGACAGGGTCTTCCTCGGGAGCAGTTCTTC. Translated, it gives CASRQGLPREQFF.

In this sample, this clonotype turned up a few times. The rearrangement joins TRBV27 to TRBJ2-7; TRBD2 agrees at 9 bases. Germline-derived CDR1 and CDR2 are MNHEY and SMNVEV (reference sequence). V was clipped by 6 bases and J by 1 base; unmatched bases: 4. CDR3 length equals 14 residues. The CDR3 sequence: CASRREGRSYEQYF. The CDR3 DNA is TGTGCCAGCAGGCGGGAGGGCCGGTCCTACGAGCAGTACTTC.

The chain combines TRBV7-2 with TRBJ2-1; the match to TRBD1 covers 9 bases. The V gene's germline CDR1 is SGHTA and CDR2 FQGNSA. The trim removed 4 bases at V and 4 bases at J, leaving 5 bases unmatched. The CDR3 spans 15 residues. The CDR3 DNA sequence: TGTGCCAGCAGCTCGGGACAGGGTGGGTACAATGAGCAGTTCTTC. Translating gives CASSSGQGGYNEQFF.

This clonotype was seen more than once but under ten times. This sequence joins TRBV28 and TRBJ1-4; weak D call: TRBD1 (5 bases). The CDR3 loop spans 17 amino acids. Germline-derived CDR1 and CDR2 are MDHEN and SYDVKM. V was clipped by 8 bases and J by 0 bases, with 19 bases between them. CDR3 in amino acids: CASSLGAAQTTNEKLFF. Here the CDR3 DNA reads TGTGCCAGCTCTCTCGGGGCAGCCCAAACAACTAATGAAAAACTGTTTTTT.